This T cell receptor beta chain was sequenced in a study of Ad26.COV2.S vaccination and SARS-CoV-2 variants. At the level of the study: In the study, Ad26.COV2.S was injected intramuscularly once, or twice 56 days apart. General observations from the study: Higher spike-specific TCR breadth was found in vaccine recipients than in placebo recipients.

This CDR3 is 15 amino acids long. Germline-derived CDR1 and CDR2 are GTSNPN and SVGIG (reference sequence). With V trimmed by 0 bases and J by 4 bases, 5 bases remained unmatched. The table came from immunoSEQ multiplex PCR; TCRdb's copy has only in-frame clones and leaves some out. The repertoire holds around 400,000 clones, with around 91% as singletons. As to treatment: roughly 18 received Ad26.COV2.S at low or high dose, single or two shots; roughly five received placebo; per-sample allocation not given. Day 63 after the first vaccine or placebo injection was the time point for sampling. As concerns this clone: The antigen is not known.

This receptor was taken from a person aged 18-60 years who received the Ad26.COV2.S COVID-19 vaccine or a placebo. This chain joins TRBV30 and TRBJ1-5, with 8 bases that match TRBD1. Sample: peripheral blood, taken in a trial of Ad26.COV2.S vaccine versus placebo. As DNA, the CDR3 is TGTGCCTGGAGTGTCACAGGGGGGTGGAATCAGCCCCAGCATTTT. Its translation is CAWSVTGGWNQPQHF.